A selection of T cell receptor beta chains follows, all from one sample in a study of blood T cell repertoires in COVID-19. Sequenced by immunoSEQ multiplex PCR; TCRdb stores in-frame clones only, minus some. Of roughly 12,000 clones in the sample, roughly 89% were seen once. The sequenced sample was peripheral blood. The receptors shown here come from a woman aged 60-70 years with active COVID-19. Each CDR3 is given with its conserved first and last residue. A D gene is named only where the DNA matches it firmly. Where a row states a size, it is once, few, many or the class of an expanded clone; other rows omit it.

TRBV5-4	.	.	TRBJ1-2	TGTGCCAGCAGCTTGAGAACTAATGGCTACACCTTC	CASSLRTNGYTF
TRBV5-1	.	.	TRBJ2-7	TGCGCCAGCCATGGAGGCGGGATAGCAGTCGAGCAGTACTTC	CASHGGGIAVEQYF
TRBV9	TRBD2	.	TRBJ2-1	TGTGCCAGCAGCGTGCGGGGGGACTCCTACAATGAGCAGTTCTTC	CASSVRGDSYNEQFF
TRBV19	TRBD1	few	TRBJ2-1	TGTGCCAGTAGTCCGGCGACAGGGGGACAAGGCGAGCAGTTCTTC	CASSPATGGQGEQFF
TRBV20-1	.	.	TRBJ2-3	TGCAGTGCTAGTCGCGGCGGCACAGATACGCAGTATTTT	CSASRGGTDTQYF
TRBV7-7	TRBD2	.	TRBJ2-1	TGTGCCAGCAGCTTGTCGAGCGGGAGTTACAATGAGCAGTTCTTC	CASSLSSGSYNEQFF
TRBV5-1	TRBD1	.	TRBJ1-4	TGCGCCAGCAGCTTACAGGGACAGAACAATGAAAAACTGTTTTTT	CASSLQGQNNEKLFF
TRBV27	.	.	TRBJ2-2	TGTGCCAGCAGTTTACAGGGCAGGGGAATGGCCGGGGAGCTGTTTTTT	CASSLQGRGMAGELFF
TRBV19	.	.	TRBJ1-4	TGTGCCAGTAGTAGAGGGGAAAAACTGTTTTTT	CASSRGEKLFF
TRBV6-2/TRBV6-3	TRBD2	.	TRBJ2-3	TGTGCCAGCAGTTACCCCGGACTAGCGGGGGGCCACAGCACAGATACGCAGTATTTT	CASSYPGLAGGHSTDTQYF
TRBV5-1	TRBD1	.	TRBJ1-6	TGCGCCAGCAGCTTGGCCATGAACAGGGGTGGGTCACCCCTCCACTTT	CASSLAMNRGGSPLHF
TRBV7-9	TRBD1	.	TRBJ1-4	TGTGCCAGCGTCGGAGGGGGCAATGAAAAACTGTTTTTT	CASVGGGNEKLFF